This T cell receptor beta chain was sequenced in a study of regulatory T cells in long-lasting Graves disease. Study-wide points: Few sampled subjects may have lowered accuracy. Persistent disease exhibited a predilection for TRBV28, TRBJ1-2 and TRBJ2-5. Tissue studied was limited to peripheral blood, excluding thyroid tissue. Lower TCR diversity characterized persistent Graves' patients relative to newly diagnosed patients.

The time point is: persistent/refractory GD, antithyroid drugs over 5 years with positive TRAb. Extracted PBMC RNA gave rise to the TCR library. This clonotype came up a few times. Its specificity is not known. The CDR3 extends over 15 amino acids. Germline V gene data show CDR1 as MGHRA and CDR2 as YSYEKL. V shed 1 base and J shed 3 bases, with 12 bases lying between them. In building TCR beta libraries, iRepertoire HTBI primers were used together with Arm-PCR of CDR3 regions. MiXCR was run by TCRdb on the multiplex PCR reads, yielding one entry per CDR3 protein. Of about 460,000 distinct CDR3 sequences in the sample, roughly 23% were seen once.

The material was peripheral blood mononuclear cells (PBMCs), obtained when the disease was refractory, from a patient treated with antithyroid drugs. The chain recombines TRBV4-1 with TRBJ1-2, with D maybe TRBD1 (5 bases). This receptor was identified in a female donor with Graves disease. DNA of the CDR3: TGCGCCAGCAGCCAAGGGTATGGGGGATACTATGGCTACACCTTC. It codes for CASSQGYGGYYGYTF.